The sequence of this TCR beta chain was determined in a study of STAT5B mutations in CD4+ large granular lymphocyte leukemia. This clone was counted a few times. CDR1 and CDR2 (germline): LNHDA, SQIVND (reference sequence). CDR3 size: 13 residues. Trimming left V 6 bases short and J 1 base short, with 9 bases between. The protocol was immunoSEQ multiplex PCR, while the TCRdb copy is restricted to in-frame clones and leaves out a portion. The top ten hold approximately 0.65% of the sample, which has about 24,000 clones, about three quarters seen once. The gene calls are TRBV19 and TRBJ1-1, with D uncertain. This TCR was sampled from a human donor in good health. Sequenced material: CD4+ T cells from blood buffy coats. For the CDR3, the DNA is TGTGCCAGTAGAACCACACCGAACACTGAAGCTTTCTTT. This sequence encodes CASRTTPNTEAFF.